What follows is one T cell receptor (beta chain) and its context. TCRdb's copy holds only in-frame clones and misses some; the assay was immunoSEQ multiplex PCR. Among around 55,000 clones, 93% were seen once, and the ten largest hold about 4%. These data belong to a study of T cell changes during pregnancy in multiple sclerosis. Trimming took 8 bases from V and 3 from J; bases not matched to a gene: 3. The germline V gene has CDR1 MNHEY and CDR2 SVGAGI. The CDR3 is 14 residues long. The sequence was collected from a female donor with multiple sclerosis, enrolled in a pregnancy study. The chain is built from TRBV6-5 and TRBJ2-2; 10 nucleotides line up with TRBD1. Sequenced here: CD8+ T cells from peripheral blood mononuclear cells, sampled in the second trimester of pregnancy. In nucleotides, the CDR3 is TGTGCCAGCTGGACAGGGGGTTACACCGGGGAGCTGTTTTTT. It specifies CASWTGGYTGELFF.